This T cell receptor (beta chain) was sequenced in a study of OX40 agonist ivuxolimab in advanced cancers. Study context: Patients with prior anti-PD-1, anti-PD-L1 or anti-CTLA-4 therapy were eligible; roughly 41% had some. Regarding the study as a whole: Expanded clones were, on average, more numerous in CD8+ T cells than in CD4+. Both blood CD4+ and CD8+ T cells showed clonal growth by week 6 at 0.1 to 3.0 mg/kg.

Of note for this clone: Antigen: not known.

The protocol was immunoSEQ multiplex PCR, while the TCRdb copy is restricted to in-frame clones and leaves out a portion. In the table there are 77,000 or so clones, roughly 91% of which are singletons. CDR3 length: 15 amino acids. Per germline, CDR1 LNHDA and CDR2 SQIVND (reference sequence). V dropped 7 bases and J dropped 7; count of bases not matched to a gene: 12. The chain carries TRBV19 and TRBJ1-5; 8 bases are a match to TRBD1. The sequenced sample was CD4+ or CD8+ T cells sorted from blood, obtained in a trial of the OX40 agonist ivuxolimab. The TCR sequence derives from an adult with an advanced solid tumor such as melanoma, head and neck, liver or kidney cancer. CDR3 protein: CASTVGTGGSQPQHF. CDR3 bases: TGTGCCAGTACGGTCGGGACAGGAGGGAGCCAGCCCCAGCATTTT.